This T cell receptor beta chain was sequenced in a study of blood T cell repertoires in COVID-19. As for the study in general: Acute and convalescent COVID-19 samples came from the United States, Italy and Spain. From T cells, B-cell-depleted T cells, or PBMCs came the material, which was cDNA or gDNA.

Methods used by the authors: Reference gene primer amplification in the assay estimated nucleated cell counts. Clones were sequenced by immunoSEQ multiplex PCR, and TCRdb holds only the in-frame ones, with some missing. D and trimming come from the DNA, and the V and J calls and clone size come from that table. Of approximately 200,000 clones in the sample, roughly 84% are singletons; the top ten hold roughly a tenth. CDR1 is MDHEN, CDR2 SYDVKM, per germline. The CDR3 spans 14 residues. In regard to this clone: The junction departs from the called germline gene at one end, perhaps through a read error.

Material: peripheral blood. The chain carries TRBV28 and TRBJ1-2; 7 bases line up with TRBD1. The sequence derives from a woman of 80 years or more with COVID-19, enrolled during active disease. Here the CDR3 reads CASRFGNRGEGYTF. The CDR3 DNA follows: TGTGCCAGCCGTTTTGGAAACAGGGGCGAGGGCTACACCTTC.